These 20 T cell receptor beta chains came from one sample sequenced in a study of cytomegalovirus exposure and HLA in healthy donors. PCR involved 60 Vbeta and 13 Jbeta primers. The repertoire was sequenced with immunoSEQ multiplex PCR; TCRdb's copy has only in-frame clones and lacks some. The listing contains more than 65,000 clones. What was sequenced was PBMCs. The receptors originated from a man in his forties in good health and CMV-seronegative.

The rearrangement joins TRBV5-4 to TRBJ1-1, with a possible D match to TRBD1 (5 bases). Germline values: CDR1 SGHNT, CDR2 YYREEE (reference sequence). The ends were cut back, 0 bases at V and 8 bases at J, with 17 bases in the middle. The CDR3 totals 15 residues. The CDR3 DNA reads as TGTGCCAGCAGCTTGGCCATTGGGGGGGGTGCAGAAGCTTTCTTT. Residues: CASSLAIGGGAEAFF.

V and J are TRBV9 and TRBJ2-2, with TRBD1 as a possible D gene (6 bases). CDR3 length equals 15 residues. V was clipped by 4 bases and J by 6 bases, with 16 bases between them. Germline V gene data show CDR1 as SGDLS and CDR2 as YYNGEE. The CDR3 coding sequence is TGTGCCAGCAGCAGCACAGGGTTTATAGCCGGGGAGCTGTTTTTT. Its translation is CASSSTGFIAGELFF.

The V and J genes are TRBV30 and TRBJ1-4; 7 bases are a match to TRBD1. This CDR3 contains 13 residues. J gave up 3 bases and V 3 bases, and 1 base lay outside the gene matches. Looked up from germline, CDR1 is GTSNPN and CDR2 is SVGIG (reference sequence). CDR3 sequence reads: CAWRGQPNEKLFF. Here the CDR3 DNA reads TGTGCCTGGAGGGGACAGCCTAATGAAAAACTGTTTTTT. The full variable domain, rest sourced from reference TRBV30 and TRBJ1-4, is SQTIHQWPATLVQPVGSPLSLECTVEGTSNPNLYWYRQAAGRGLQLLFYSVGIGQISSEVPQNLSASRPQDRQFILSSKKLLLSDSGFYLCAWRGQPNEKLFFGSGTQLSVL.

The CDR3 coding sequence is TGCGCCAGCAGCGACAGATTGAACACTGAAGCTTTCTTT. Its protein is CASSDRLNTEAFF. The J gene is TRBJ1-1, the V gene TRBV5-1; a weak D match, TRBD1 (5 bases). The CDR3 length is 13 residues. Germline V CDR1 and CDR2: SGHRS, YFSETQ. The V end was cut by 4 bases, the J end by 0 bases, with 7 bases between.

The chain carries TRBV7-6 and TRBJ1-1; D is perhaps TRBD1 (6 bases). The CDR3 runs to 14 residues. V lost 5 bases and J 0 bases, leaving 10 bases between the germline ends. The germline V gene has CDR1 SGHVS and CDR2 FNYEAQ. CDR3 nucleotide sequence: TGTGCCAGCAGCCCCGGGACATTGAACACTGAAGCTTTCTTT. Encoded protein: CASSPGTLNTEAFF.

DNA of the CDR3: TGTGCCAGCAGCTTGGAATTAGCGGGGGGCCATACGCAGTATTTT. Amino acids: CASSLELAGGHTQYF. The genes are TRBV5-4 and TRBJ2-3; 10 bases are a match to TRBD2. Unmatched junction bases numbered 5, after V lost 0 bases and J lost 7 bases. The CDR3 extends over 15 amino acids. Looked up from germline, CDR1 is SGHNT and CDR2 is YYREEE (reference sequence).

The V and J genes are TRBV27 and TRBJ2-4; TRBD1 might be the D (6 bases). This CDR3 comprises 14 residues. CDR1 and CDR2 (germline): MNHEY, SMNVEV (reference sequence). V was cut by 4 bases and J by 8 bases, with 15 bases left in between. The CDR3 DNA reads TGTGCCAGCAGTTCCCGGACAGCGATTGACATTCAGTACTTC. Translating gives CASSSRTAIDIQYF.

The chain uses TRBV6-1 and TRBJ1-1; D unclear. V was clipped by 2 bases and J by 0 bases, with 7 bases between them. The CDR3 totals 14 residues. Germline V CDR1 and CDR2: MNHNS, SASEGT. CDR3 nucleotides: TGTGCCAGCAGTGAAACTAATTTGAACACTGAAGCTTTCTTT. Translation: CASSETNLNTEAFF.

The chain employs TRBV9 and TRBJ2-3, with TRBD2 matching over 13 bases. V lost 0 bases to trimming and J lost 1 base; unmatched junction nucleotides: 2. Germline loops: CDR1 SGDLS, CDR2 YYNGEE. CDR3 size: 17 residues. The CDR3 region is CASSVGTSGGRTDTQYF. For the CDR3, the DNA is TGTGCCAGCAGCGTAGGGACTAGCGGGGGACGCACAGATACGCAGTATTTT.

This sequence joins TRBV11-1 and TRBJ2-3; D is possibly TRBD1 (6 bases). V was pared by 1 base and J by 4 bases, with 15 bases between. Germline V CDR1 and CDR2: SGHAT, FQDESV (reference sequence). This CDR3 comprises 16 residues. In DNA form, the CDR3 reads TGTGCCAGCAGCTTAGATAAGGGCAGGGGAGCAGATACGCAGTATTTT. This gives the protein CASSLDKGRGADTQYF.

This chain uses TRBV6-5 with TRBJ2-3, with a weak D call TRBD2 (6 bases). CDR3 length: 15 residues. Trimming stripped 5 bases from V and 8 bases from J, with 20 bases between. Germline CDR1 is MNHEY and CDR2 is SVGAGI. This CDR3 reads CASSRGAVASGTQYF. In DNA, the CDR3 is TGTGCCAGCAGTCGCGGGGCCGTCGCCAGCGGTACGCAGTATTTT.

The rearrangement uses TRBV30 and TRBJ2-5; D may be TRBD2 (5 bases). The CDR3 sequence is 15 residues long. Germline CDR1 reads GTSNPN; CDR2 reads SVGIG (reference sequence). The V end was cut by 0 bases, the J end by 1 base, with 12 bases between. CDR3 nucleotide sequence: TGTGCCTGGAGTGTACTCGGGGTGGGCCAAGAGACCCAGTACTTC. This translates into CAWSVLGVGQETQYF. The whole variable domain, remainder taken from reference TRBV30 and TRBJ2-5, is SQTIHQWPATLVQPVGSPLSLECTVEGTSNPNLYWYRQAAGRGLQLLFYSVGIGQISSEVPQNLSASRPQDRQFILSSKKLLLSDSGFYLCAWSVLGVGQETQYFGPGTRLLVL.

This rearrangement joins TRBV11-2 to TRBJ2-2; D unclear. Trimming took off 6 bases at V and 4 bases at J, with 12 bases between the two ends. The CDR3 totals 14 residues. Germline values: CDR1 SGHAT, CDR2 FQNNGV. The CDR3 nucleotides are TGTGCCAGCAGTTGGGCATATTCCACCGGGGAGCTGTTTTTT. Its translation is CASSWAYSTGELFF.

The gene calls are TRBV10-3 and TRBJ1-4; no clear D gene. Per the germline V gene, CDR1 is ENHRY and CDR2 is SYGVKD. V was clipped by 2 bases and J by 0 bases, with 4 bases between them. This CDR3 spans 14 amino acids. CDR3 in amino acids: CAISEATTNEKLFF. The CDR3 DNA reads TGTGCCATCAGTGAGGCGACAACTAATGAAAAACTGTTTTTT.

J is TRBJ2-7 and V is TRBV18, with D possibly TRBD1 on 6 matching bases. CDR1 is KGHSH and CDR2 is LQKENI in the germline V gene. There are 16 residues in the CDR3. The V end was cut by 3 bases, the J end by 6 bases, with 21 bases between. CDR3 nucleotides: TGTGCCAGCTCACCCTTGGACAGCTCTGGGTTGGGCGAGCAGTACTTC. Protein sequence: CASSPLDSSGLGEQYF.

This sequence joins TRBV30 and TRBJ1-1, with TRBD1 matching 8 bases. This CDR3 has 13 residues. Looked up from germline, CDR1 is GTSNPN and CDR2 is SVGIG (reference sequence). Unmatched junction bases numbered 1, after V lost 1 base and J lost 3 bases. CDR3 sequence (DNA): TGTGCCTGGAGTGAACAGGGGGACACTGAAGCTTTCTTT. Protein sequence: CAWSEQGDTEAFF.

The V and J genes are TRBV25-1 and TRBJ1-2, with D maybe TRBD1 (6 bases). This CDR3 is 12 amino acids long. CDR1 and CDR2 from the germline V gene are MGHDK and SYGVNS. V dropped 4 bases and J dropped 7 bases, with 10 bases sitting between them. CDR3 in DNA: TGTGCCAGCAGTGGAAAGGGGGTTGGCTACACCTTC. Protein sequence: CASSGKGVGYTF.

The gene calls are TRBV29-1 and TRBJ2-7; possibly TRBD2 for D (6 bases). Germline assignment: CDR1 SQVTM and CDR2 ANQGSEA. This CDR3 has 11 amino acids. The V end lost 7 bases, the J end lost 7 bases, and 14 bases lay between the germline ends. The CDR3 DNA follows: TGCAGCGCGGCCCGGGGAGGAGAGCAGTACTTC. This translates into CSAARGGEQYF.

The rearrangement joins TRBV4-2 to TRBJ2-3; tentative D call: TRBD1 (5 bases). The length of the CDR3 is 16 residues. With 1 base removed from V and 4 bases from J, the gap between germline ends came to 15 bases. CDR1 is LGHNA, CDR2 YNFKEQ, per germline. The CDR3 here is CASSQVDKKSSDTQYF. CDR3 DNA: TGTGCCAGCAGCCAAGTGGACAAAAAGTCTTCAGATACGCAGTATTTT.

With regard to this clone: At one of its ends the junction is not consistent with the germline gene, which may arise from a read error. This sample also contains other DNA sequences that code for the same CDR3. J is TRBJ1-6 and V is TRBV6-1; 8 positions match TRBD1. The CDR3 length is 15 residues. The V gene's germline CDR1 is MNHNS and CDR2 SASEGT. Here the CDR3 DNA reads TGCGCCAGCAGTAAACCGGGACAGGTGAATTCACCCCTCCACTTT. As protein: CASSKPGQVNSPLHF.